This TCR beta chain was recovered during a study of shared clonotypes between healthy human individuals. Study results and limitations: The study drew on few donors, limiting represented genetic and exposure-history diversity. For sorted subsets, rarefaction showed incomplete sequencing despite large depth.

Both subsets, CD45RA+ naive and CD45RA-negative memory, were split from the CD4+ cells. Each subset's genomic DNA was split evenly across several immunoSEQ plates. Clones were sequenced by immunoSEQ multiplex PCR, and TCRdb holds only the in-frame ones, with some missing. The repertoire includes around 2.3 million clones, more than 90% of them detected once, and around 0.13% sits in the top ten. Per germline, CDR1 LNHDA and CDR2 SQIVND (reference sequence). The CDR3 contains 13 residues. The V end was cut by 7 bases, the J end by 1 base, with 10 bases between. Comments on this clone: Its antigen is undetermined.

The clonotype comes from a man aged 18-30 years in good health. This chain uses TRBV19 with TRBJ1-1; D ambiguous. Material for sequencing was naive CD4+ T cells sorted from blood. Subset in this sample: CD45RA+ positively selected. The CDR3 nucleotides read TGTGCCAGTACCATAAAACGGAACACTGAAGCTTTCTTT. Its protein is CASTIKRNTEAFF.